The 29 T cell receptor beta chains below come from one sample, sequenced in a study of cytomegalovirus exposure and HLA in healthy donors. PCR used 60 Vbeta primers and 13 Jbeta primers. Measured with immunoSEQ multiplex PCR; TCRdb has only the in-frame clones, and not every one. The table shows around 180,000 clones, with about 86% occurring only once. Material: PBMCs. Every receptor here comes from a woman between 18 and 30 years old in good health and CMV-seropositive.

CDR3 sequence: CASSETRYEAFF. The CDR3 nucleotides are TGTGCCAGCAGTGAAACACGTTATGAAGCTTTCTTT. The chain carries TRBV2 and TRBJ1-1; D gene unclear. Germline CDR1 reads SNHLY; CDR2 reads FYNNEI. V lost 2 bases and J 7 bases, leaving 8 bases between the germline ends. The CDR3 length is 12 residues.

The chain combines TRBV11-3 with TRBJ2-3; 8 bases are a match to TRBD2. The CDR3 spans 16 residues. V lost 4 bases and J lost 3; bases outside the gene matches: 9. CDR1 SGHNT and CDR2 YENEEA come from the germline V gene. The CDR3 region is CASSSPGLVVTDTQYF. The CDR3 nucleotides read TGTGCCAGCAGCTCTCCGGGACTAGTAGTAACAGATACGCAGTATTTT.

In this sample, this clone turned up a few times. CDR3 amino acids: CASSGPVRTGELFF. The CDR3 nucleotides read TGTGCCAGCAGCGGCCCTGTCCGGACCGGGGAGCTGTTTTTT. The chain recombines TRBV9 with TRBJ2-2; no clear D. In germline, CDR1 is SGDLS, CDR2 YYNGEE. The V gene lost 3 bases and the J gene lost 5 bases, with 11 bases spanning the gap. This CDR3 comprises 14 residues.

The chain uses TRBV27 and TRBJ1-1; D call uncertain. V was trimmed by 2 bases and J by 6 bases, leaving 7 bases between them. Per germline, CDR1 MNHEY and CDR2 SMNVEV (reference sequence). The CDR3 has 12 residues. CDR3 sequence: CASSLGGPEAFF. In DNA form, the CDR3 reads TGTGCCAGCAGTTTAGGAGGGCCTGAAGCTTTCTTT.

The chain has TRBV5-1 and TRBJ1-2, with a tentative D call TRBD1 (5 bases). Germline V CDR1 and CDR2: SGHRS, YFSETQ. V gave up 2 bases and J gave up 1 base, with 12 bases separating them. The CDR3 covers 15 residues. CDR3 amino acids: CASSFSAGHNYGYTF. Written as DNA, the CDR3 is TGCGCCAGCAGCTTTTCGGCAGGACATAACTATGGCTACACCTTC.

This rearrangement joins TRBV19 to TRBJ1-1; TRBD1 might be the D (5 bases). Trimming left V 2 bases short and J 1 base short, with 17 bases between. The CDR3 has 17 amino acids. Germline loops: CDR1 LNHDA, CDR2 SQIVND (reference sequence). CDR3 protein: CASSIILVRQPNTEAFF. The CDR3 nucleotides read TGTGCCAGTAGTATAATTCTAGTCCGACAGCCGAACACTGAAGCTTTCTTT.

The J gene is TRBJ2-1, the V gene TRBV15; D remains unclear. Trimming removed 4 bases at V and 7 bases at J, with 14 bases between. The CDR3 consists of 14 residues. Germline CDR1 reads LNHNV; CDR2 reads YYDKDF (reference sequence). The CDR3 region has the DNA TGTGCCACCAGCACGGGTAGCCCTAGAAATGAGCAGTTCTTC. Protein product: CATSTGSPRNEQFF.

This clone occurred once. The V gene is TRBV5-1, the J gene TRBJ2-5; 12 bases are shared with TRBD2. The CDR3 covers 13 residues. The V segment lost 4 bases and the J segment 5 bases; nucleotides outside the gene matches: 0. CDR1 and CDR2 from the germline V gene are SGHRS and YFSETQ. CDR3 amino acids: CASSGTSGETQYF. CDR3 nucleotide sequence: TGCGCCAGCAGCGGGACTAGCGGGGAGACCCAGTACTTC. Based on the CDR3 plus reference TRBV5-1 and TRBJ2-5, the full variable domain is KAGVTQTPRYLIKTRGQQVTLSCSPISGHRSVSWYQQTPGQGLQFLFEYFSETQRNKGNFPGRFSGRQFSNSRSEMNVSTLELGDSALYLCASSGTSGETQYFGPGTRLLVL.

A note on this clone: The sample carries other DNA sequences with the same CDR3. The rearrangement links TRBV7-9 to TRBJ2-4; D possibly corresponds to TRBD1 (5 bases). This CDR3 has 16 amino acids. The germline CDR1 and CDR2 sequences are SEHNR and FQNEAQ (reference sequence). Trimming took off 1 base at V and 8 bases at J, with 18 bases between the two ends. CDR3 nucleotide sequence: TGTGCCAGCAGCTTAGTTAGGGTGGGCAGGGAAGACATTCAGTACTTC. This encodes CASSLVRVGREDIQYF.

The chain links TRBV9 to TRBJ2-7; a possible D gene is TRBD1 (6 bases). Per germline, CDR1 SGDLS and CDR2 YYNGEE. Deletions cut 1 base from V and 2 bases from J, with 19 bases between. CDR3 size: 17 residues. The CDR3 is CASSVSVIQGTPYEQYF. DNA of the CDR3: TGTGCCAGCAGCGTATCCGTAATACAGGGTACCCCCTACGAGCAGTACTTC.

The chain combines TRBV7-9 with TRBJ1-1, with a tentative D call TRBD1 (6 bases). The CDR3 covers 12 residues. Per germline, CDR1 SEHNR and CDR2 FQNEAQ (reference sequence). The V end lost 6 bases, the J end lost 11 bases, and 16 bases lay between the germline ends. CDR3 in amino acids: CASRSSTGRAFF. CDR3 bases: TGTGCCAGCAGGTCATCTACAGGGCGGGCTTTCTTT. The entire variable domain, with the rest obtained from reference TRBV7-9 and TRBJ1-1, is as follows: DTGVSQNPRHKITKRGQNVTFRCDPISEHNRLYWYRQTLGQGPEFLTYFQNEAQLEKSRLLSDRFSAERPKGSFSTLEIQRTEQGDSAMYLCASRSSTGRAFFGQGTRLTVV.

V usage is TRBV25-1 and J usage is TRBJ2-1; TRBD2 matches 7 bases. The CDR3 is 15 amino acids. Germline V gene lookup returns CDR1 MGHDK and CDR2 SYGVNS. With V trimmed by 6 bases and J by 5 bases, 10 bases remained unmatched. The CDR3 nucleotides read TGTGCCAGCAGGAGAGTGGGGAGCGGGGACAATGAGCAGTTCTTC. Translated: CASRRVGSGDNEQFF.

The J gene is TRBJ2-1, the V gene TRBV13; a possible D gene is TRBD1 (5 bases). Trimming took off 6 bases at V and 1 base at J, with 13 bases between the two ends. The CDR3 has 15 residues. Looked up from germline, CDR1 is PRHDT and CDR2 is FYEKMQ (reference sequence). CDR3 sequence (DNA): TGTGCCAGCAGTTTCAGGGTAACTTCCTACAATGAGCAGTTCTTC. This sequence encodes CASSFRVTSYNEQFF.

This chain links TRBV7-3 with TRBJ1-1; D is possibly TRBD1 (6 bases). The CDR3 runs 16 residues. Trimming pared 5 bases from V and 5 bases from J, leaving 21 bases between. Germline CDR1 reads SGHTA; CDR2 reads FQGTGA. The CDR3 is CASSLLGGEGETEAFF. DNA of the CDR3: TGTGCCAGCAGCCTACTCGGGGGGGAGGGGGAGACTGAAGCTTTCTTT.

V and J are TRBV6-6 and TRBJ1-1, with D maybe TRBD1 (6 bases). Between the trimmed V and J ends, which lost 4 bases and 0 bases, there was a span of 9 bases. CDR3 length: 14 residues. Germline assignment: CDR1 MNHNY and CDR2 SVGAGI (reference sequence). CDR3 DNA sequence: TGTGCCAGCAGTTTACAGGGTATGAACACTGAAGCTTTCTTT. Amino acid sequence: CASSLQGMNTEAFF.

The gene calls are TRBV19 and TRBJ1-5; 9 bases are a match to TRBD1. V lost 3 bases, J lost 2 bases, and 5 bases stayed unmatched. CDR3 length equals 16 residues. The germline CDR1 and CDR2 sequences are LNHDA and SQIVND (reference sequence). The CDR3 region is CASSMARDRGNQPQHF. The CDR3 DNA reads TGTGCCAGTAGTATGGCTCGGGACAGGGGCAATCAGCCCCAGCATTTT. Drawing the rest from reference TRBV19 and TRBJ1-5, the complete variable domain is DGGITQSPKYLFRKEGQNVTLSCEQNLNHDAMYWYRQDPGQGLRLIYYSQIVNDFQKGDIAEGYSVSREKKESFPLTVTSAQKNPTAFYLCASSMARDRGNQPQHFGDGTRLSIL.

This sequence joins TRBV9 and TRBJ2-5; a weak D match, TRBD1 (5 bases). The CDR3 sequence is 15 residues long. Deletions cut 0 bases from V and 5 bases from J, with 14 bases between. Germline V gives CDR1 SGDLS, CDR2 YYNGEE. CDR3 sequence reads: CASSVGGQGRETQYF. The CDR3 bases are TGTGCCAGCAGCGTAGGGGGCCAGGGTCGGGAGACCCAGTACTTC.

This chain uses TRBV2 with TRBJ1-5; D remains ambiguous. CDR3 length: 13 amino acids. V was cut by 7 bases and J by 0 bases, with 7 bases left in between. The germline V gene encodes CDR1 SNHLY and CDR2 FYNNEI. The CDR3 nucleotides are TGTGCCAGCACACGGGATAGCAATCAGCCCCAGCATTTT. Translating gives CASTRDSNQPQHF.

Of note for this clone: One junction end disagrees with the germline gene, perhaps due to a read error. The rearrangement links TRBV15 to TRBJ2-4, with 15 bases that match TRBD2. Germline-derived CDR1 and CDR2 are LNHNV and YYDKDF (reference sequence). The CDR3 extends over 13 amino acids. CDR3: CATGFGLAGGPFF. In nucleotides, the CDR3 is TGTGCCACCGGTTTTGGACTAGCGGGGGGGCCATTCTTC.

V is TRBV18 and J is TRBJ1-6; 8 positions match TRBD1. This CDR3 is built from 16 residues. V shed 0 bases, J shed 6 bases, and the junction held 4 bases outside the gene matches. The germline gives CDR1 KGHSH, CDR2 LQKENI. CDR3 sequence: CASSPPGQASNSPLHF. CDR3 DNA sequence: TGTGCCAGCTCACCACCGGGACAGGCTTCTAATTCACCCCTCCACTTT.

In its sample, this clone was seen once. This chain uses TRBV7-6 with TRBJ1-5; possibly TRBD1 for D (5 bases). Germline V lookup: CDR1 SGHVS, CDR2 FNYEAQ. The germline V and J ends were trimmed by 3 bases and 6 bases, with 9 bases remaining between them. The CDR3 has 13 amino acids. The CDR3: CASSFRAGQPQHF. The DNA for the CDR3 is TGTGCCAGCAGCTTCAGGGCAGGTCAGCCCCAGCATTTT. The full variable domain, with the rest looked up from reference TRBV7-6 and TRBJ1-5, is GAGVSQSPRYKVTKRGQDVALRCDPISGHVSLYWYRQALGQGPEFLTYFNYEAQQDKSGLPNDRFSAERPEGSISTLTIQRTEQRDSAMYRCASSFRAGQPQHFGDGTRLSIL.

CDR3 sequence reads: CAWSSDSNQPQHF. The CDR3 coding sequence is TGTGCCTGGAGCTCAGATAGCAATCAGCCCCAGCATTTT. The gene calls are TRBV30 and TRBJ1-5; D remains ambiguous. The CDR3 is 13 amino acids. The V gene's germline CDR1 is GTSNPN and CDR2 SVGIG (reference sequence). V was clipped by 3 bases and J by 0 bases, with 6 bases between them.

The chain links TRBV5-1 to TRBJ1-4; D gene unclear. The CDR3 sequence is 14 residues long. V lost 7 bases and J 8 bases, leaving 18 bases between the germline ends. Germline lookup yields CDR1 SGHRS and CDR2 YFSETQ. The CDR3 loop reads CASSGEGGWEKLFF. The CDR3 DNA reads TGCGCCAGCTCCGGAGAGGGAGGCTGGGAAAAACTGTTTTTT.

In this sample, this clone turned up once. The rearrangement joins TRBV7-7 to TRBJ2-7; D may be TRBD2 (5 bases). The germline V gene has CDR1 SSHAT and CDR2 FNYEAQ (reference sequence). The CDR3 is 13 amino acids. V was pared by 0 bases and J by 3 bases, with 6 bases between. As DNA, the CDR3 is TGTGCCAGCAGCTTAGCAGAGGGCTACGAGCAGTACTTC. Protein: CASSLAEGYEQYF. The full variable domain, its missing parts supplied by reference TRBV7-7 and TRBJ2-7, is GAGVSQSPRYKVTKRGQDVTLRCDPISSHATLYWYQQALGQGPEFLTYFNYEAQPDKSGLPSDRFSAERPEGSISTLTIQRTEQRDSAMYRCASSLAEGYEQYFGPGTRLTVT.

The CDR3 DNA is TGTGCCAGCACTCGAAACGCAGGGAACTATGGCTACACCTTC. Translated, it gives CASTRNAGNYGYTF. The rearrangement links TRBV6-5 to TRBJ1-2, with D perhaps matching TRBD1 (5 bases). CDR1 and CDR2 from the germline V gene are MNHEY and SVGAGI. The CDR3 sequence is 14 residues long. The germline V and J ends were trimmed by 7 bases and 2 bases, with 14 bases remaining between them.

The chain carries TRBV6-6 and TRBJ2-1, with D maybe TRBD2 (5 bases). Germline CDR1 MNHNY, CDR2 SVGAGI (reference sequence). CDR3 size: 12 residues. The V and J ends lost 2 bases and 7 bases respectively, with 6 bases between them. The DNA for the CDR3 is TGTGCCAGCAGTTACGAGGGAAATGAGCAGTTCTTC. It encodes CASSYEGNEQFF.

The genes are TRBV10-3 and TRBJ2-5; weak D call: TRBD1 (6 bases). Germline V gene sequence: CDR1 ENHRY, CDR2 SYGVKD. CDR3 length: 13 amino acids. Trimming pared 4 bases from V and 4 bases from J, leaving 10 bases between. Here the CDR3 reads CAISGRGGETQYF. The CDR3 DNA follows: TGTGCCATCAGTGGGAGAGGGGGAGAGACCCAGTACTTC.

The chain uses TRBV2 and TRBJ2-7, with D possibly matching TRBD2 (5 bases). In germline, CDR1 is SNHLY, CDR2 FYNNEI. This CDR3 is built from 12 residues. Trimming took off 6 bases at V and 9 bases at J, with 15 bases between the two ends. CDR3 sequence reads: CASREITGRQYF. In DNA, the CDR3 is TGTGCCAGCAGAGAAATTACGGGGAGGCAGTACTTC.

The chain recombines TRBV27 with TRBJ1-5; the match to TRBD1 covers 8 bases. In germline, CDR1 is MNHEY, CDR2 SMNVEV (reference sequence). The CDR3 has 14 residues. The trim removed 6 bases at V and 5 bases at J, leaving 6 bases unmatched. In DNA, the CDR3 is TGTGCCAGCAGAAAGCAGGGGGCGTATCAGCCCCAGCATTTT. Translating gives CASRKQGAYQPQHF.